This is a list of T cell receptor beta chains from one sample in a study of cytomegalovirus exposure and HLA in healthy donors. The protocol was immunoSEQ multiplex PCR, while the TCRdb copy is restricted to in-frame clones and leaves out a portion. This sample yields 130,000 to 150,000 clones, of which almost 80% are seen a single time; approximately 6.9% belongs to the top ten. The source material was PBMCs. Source of these receptors: a woman in her 40s in good health and CMV-seropositive. Each CDR3 is given with its conserved first and last residue. A D gene is named only where the DNA matches it firmly. Some rows have no size entry. The others give once, few or many, or a class for an expanded clone.

size: .; J: TRBJ1-1; D: TRBD1; V: TRBV10-3; DNA: TGTGCCATCAGCTCTGGGACAGGGGGATTCACTGAAGCTTTCTTT; CDR3: CAISSGTGGFTEAFF
size: .; J: TRBJ2-5; D: TRBD2; V: TRBV11-2; DNA: TGTGCCAGCAGCCCAACTAGCGGGGGAGGTGAGACCCAGTACTTC; CDR3: CASSPTSGGGETQYF
size: few; J: TRBJ1-6; D: .; V: TRBV10-3; DNA: TGTGCCACCCGACAGTCCCATTCACCCCTCCACTTT; CDR3: CATRQSHSPLHF
size: .; J: TRBJ2-5; D: TRBD2; V: TRBV7-3; DNA: TGTGCCAGCAGCCGGGGACTACAAGAGACCCAGTACTTC; CDR3: CASSRGLQETQYF
size: .; J: TRBJ2-3; D: .; V: TRBV11-2; DNA: TGTGCCAGCAGCTTTTTGGGGGGAGATACGCAGTATTTT; CDR3: CASSFLGGDTQYF
size: .; J: TRBJ1-1; D: .; V: TRBV9; DNA: TGTGCCAGCAATCCAGGGATCGGTACTGAAGCTTTCTTT; CDR3: CASNPGIGTEAFF
size: .; J: TRBJ2-2; D: TRBD1; V: TRBV2; DNA: TGTGCCAGCAGTTTCCTCAAGGACAGGTCGATCGGGGAGCTGTTTTTT; CDR3: CASSFLKDRSIGELFF
size: .; J: TRBJ2-2; D: TRBD2; V: TRBV5-1; DNA: TGCGCCAGCAGCCCGATAGCGGGGGGGCCGGTCGGGGAGCTGTTTTTT; CDR3: CASSPIAGGPVGELFF
size: .; J: TRBJ1-4; D: .; V: TRBV11-2; DNA: TGTGCCAGCAGCTTAGGGCACAGCGAAAAACTGTTTTTT; CDR3: CASSLGHSEKLFF
size: .; J: TRBJ1-1; D: TRBD1; V: TRBV2; DNA: TGTGCCAGCGCCGGGGACAGGGCAACTTATGAAGCTTTCTTT; CDR3: CASAGDRATYEAFF
size: .; J: TRBJ2-7; D: TRBD2; V: TRBV9; DNA: TGTGCCAGCAGCGTCGGACTAGCGGGGGGGCTCTCCTACGAGCAGTACTTC; CDR3: CASSVGLAGGLSYEQYF
size: .; J: TRBJ1-1; D: .; V: TRBV7-9; DNA: TGTGCCAGCAGCTCACAGGCTAACACTGAAGCTTTCTTT; CDR3: CASSSQANTEAFF
size: .; J: TRBJ1-2; D: TRBD1; V: TRBV6-1; DNA: TGTGCCAGCAGTGAAGGGGATGGCGGGACAGGGGGTTACACCTTC; CDR3: CASSEGDGGTGGYTF
size: .; J: TRBJ2-5; D: .; V: TRBV7-9; DNA: TGTTCCAGCAGCTCCGGACAGATCCAAGAGACCCAGTACTTC; CDR3: CSSSSGQIQETQYF
size: .; J: TRBJ2-7; D: TRBD2; V: TRBV11-2; DNA: TGTGCCAGCAGCTTCCAAGGACTAGCGGGGGGTTACGAGCAGTACTTC; CDR3: CASSFQGLAGGYEQYF
size: .; J: TRBJ1-3; D: .; V: TRBV21-1; DNA: .; CDR3: CAIPPWGGGTYLGNTIYF
size: .; J: TRBJ2-3; D: .; V: TRBV7-9; DNA: TGTGCCAGCAGCCACAACACTAACACAGATACGCAGTATTTT; CDR3: CASSHNTNTDTQYF
size: few; J: TRBJ2-3; D: .; V: TRBV5-6; DNA: TGTGCCAGCAGCTTAGAGGGCAAGAGCACAGATACGCAGTATTTT; CDR3: CASSLEGKSTDTQYF
size: .; J: TRBJ1-3; D: TRBD1; V: TRBV11-2; DNA: TGTGCCAGCAGCTCACGAACAGGGGGCGGTGGAAACACCATATATTTT; CDR3: CASSSRTGGGGNTIYF
size: .; J: TRBJ2-5; D: .; V: TRBV15; DNA: TGTGCCACCAGCAAGACTCGCGCAACTCCCTCCGAGACCCAGTACTTC; CDR3: CATSKTRATPSETQYF
size: .; J: TRBJ1-5; D: .; V: TRBV6-1; DNA: TGTGCCTCGGGCAGGGGAGATAATCAGCCCCAGCATTTT; CDR3: CASGRGDNQPQHF
size: .; J: TRBJ2-5; D: .; V: TRBV4-2; DNA: TGTGCCAGCAGCCAAGAAGTCAGGACAGTCGGGCAAGAGACCCAGTACTTC; CDR3: CASSQEVRTVGQETQYF
size: .; J: TRBJ2-7; D: .; V: TRBV6-5; DNA: TGTGCCAGCCGCCGGGGGTTCAGCGAGCAGTACTTC; CDR3: CASRRGFSEQYF
size: .; J: TRBJ2-1; D: TRBD1; V: TRBV2; DNA: TGTGCCAGCAGTGGTGGGGGGACAGGGGGCAATGAGCAGTTCTTC; CDR3: CASSGGGTGGNEQFF
size: few; J: TRBJ2-3; D: .; V: TRBV7-3; DNA: TGTGCCAGCAGCTTATCAGCAGGGTCAGATACGCAGTATTTT; CDR3: CASSLSAGSDTQYF
size: .; J: TRBJ2-7; D: TRBD1; V: TRBV5-5; DNA: TGTGCCAGCAGCGGCCGACAGGGGGTGGACGAGCAGTACTTC; CDR3: CASSGRQGVDEQYF
size: once; J: TRBJ2-2; D: TRBD1; V: TRBV19; DNA: TGTGCCAGTAGTTCTGGACAGGGGGCTGGCACCGGGGAGCTGTTTTTT; CDR3: CASSSGQGAGTGELFF
size: .; J: TRBJ2-5; D: TRBD2; V: TRBV5-6; DNA: TGTGCCAGCAGCTCCGCGGGGGGGCAAGAGACCCAGTACTTC; CDR3: CASSSAGGQETQYF
size: .; J: TRBJ1-3; D: .; V: TRBV14; DNA: TGTGCCAGCAGGGCTAGTGGAAACACCATATATTTT; CDR3: CASRASGNTIYF
size: .; J: TRBJ1-1; D: .; V: TRBV2; DNA: TGTGCCAGCAGCGAGGAAGTTGACCGGAACACTGAAGCTTTCTTT; CDR3: CASSEEVDRNTEAFF
size: few; J: TRBJ2-7; D: TRBD1; V: TRBV6-6; DNA: TGTGCCAGCAGTTGGGACAGAACCTACGAGCAGTACTTC; CDR3: CASSWDRTYEQYF
size: once; J: TRBJ2-1; D: TRBD2; V: TRBV7-3; DNA: TGTGCCAGCAGCCCCGGACTAGCGGGGAATGAGCAGTTCTTC; CDR3: CASSPGLAGNEQFF
size: once; J: TRBJ1-1; D: .; V: TRBV2; DNA: TGTGCCAGCAGTGAGTGGGCTAACACTGAAGCTTTCTTT; CDR3: CASSEWANTEAFF
size: .; J: TRBJ1-1; D: TRBD1; V: TRBV5-1; DNA: TGCGCCAGCAGCACCGGGACAGGGGGCACTGAAGCTTTCTTT; CDR3: CASSTGTGGTEAFF
size: .; J: TRBJ1-1; D: .; V: TRBV7-9; DNA: TGTTCCAGCAGCCTCGAATGGGGACTGTCCACTGAAGCTTTCTTT; CDR3: CSSSLEWGLSTEAFF
size: .; J: TRBJ2-3; D: TRBD2; V: TRBV7-2; DNA: TGTGCCAGCAGCCAACTAGCGGGGGTTGGCACAGATACGCAGTATTTT; CDR3: CASSQLAGVGTDTQYF
size: .; J: TRBJ2-2; D: TRBD2; V: TRBV5-4; DNA: TGTGCCAGCAGCTTGGGGCTAGCGGGGACCGGGGAGCTGTTTTTT; CDR3: CASSLGLAGTGELFF
size: few; J: TRBJ1-5; D: .; V: TRBV4-2; DNA: TGTGCCAGCAGCCAAGACATTACCTATGAGCAGCCCCAGCATTTT; CDR3: CASSQDITYEQPQHF
size: .; J: TRBJ1-6; D: TRBD1; V: TRBV9; DNA: TGTGCCAGCAGCGTGACCGGGACAGGGAACTCACCCCTCCACTTT; CDR3: CASSVTGTGNSPLHF
size: .; J: TRBJ2-7; D: .; V: TRBV6-6; DNA: TGTGCCAGCAGTTACGAGGCGAGCTCCTACGAGCAGTACTTC; CDR3: CASSYEASSYEQYF
size: few; J: TRBJ1-2; D: TRBD1; V: TRBV19; DNA: TGTGCCAGTAGTATAGAGTACAGGGGGAGCGGCTACACCTTC; CDR3: CASSIEYRGSGYTF
size: few; J: TRBJ2-3; D: .; V: TRBV6-6; DNA: TGTGCCAGCAGTTATATTGGGCAGAGCACAGATACGCAGTATTTT; CDR3: CASSYIGQSTDTQYF
size: .; J: TRBJ1-3; D: TRBD1; V: TRBV6-1; DNA: TGTGCCAGCCTTTGGACAGGGGGAAACACCATATATTTT; CDR3: CASLWTGGNTIYF
size: .; J: TRBJ1-3; D: TRBD1; V: TRBV28; DNA: TGTGCCAGCAGCCCGTCCCCGGGACAGGCAAACACCATATATTTT; CDR3: CASSPSPGQANTIYF
size: .; J: TRBJ2-7; D: TRBD1; V: TRBV18; DNA: TGTGCCAGCTCACCATCCGTTGGACAGGAGACCTACGAGCAGTACTTC; CDR3: CASSPSVGQETYEQYF
size: few; J: TRBJ1-3; D: .; V: TRBV2; DNA: TGTGCCAGCAGGTTAACACGACAGGGAAACACCATATATTTT; CDR3: CASRLTRQGNTIYF